A single sample is the source of the 25 T cell receptor beta chains below, sequenced in a study of blood T cell repertoires in COVID-19. Assay used: immunoSEQ multiplex PCR; TCRdb lists only in-frame clones, some missing. The table records over 200,000 clones, 90% of them present only once. Source material: PBMCs or T cells enriched from blood (not recorded which). All receptors come from a man under 40 who had been exposed to COVID-19.

CDR3 sequence reads: CAEGAGVWTSGERGTDTQYF. In nucleotides, the CDR3 is TGTGCCGAGGGGGCTGGTGTCTGGACTAGCGGGGAGCGCGGGACAGATACGCAGTATTTT. The chain has TRBV7-4 and TRBJ2-3, with TRBD2 matching 12 bases. V lost 11 bases to trimming and J lost 3 bases; unmatched junction nucleotides: 24. The CDR3 covers 20 residues. Germline CDR1 is SGHVT and CDR2 is SQSDAQ.

The V call is TRBV11-1, the J call TRBJ2-7, with 7 bases that match TRBD1. The V gene end was trimmed by 0 bases and the J gene end by 5 bases; junction bases not matched to a gene: 4. The CDR3 totals 14 residues. Germline lookup yields CDR1 SGHAT and CDR2 FQDESV (reference sequence). CDR3 loop: CASSLAGTANEQYF. In DNA form, the CDR3 reads TGTGCCAGCAGCTTAGCGGGGACAGCGAACGAGCAGTACTTC.

This sequence joins TRBV9 and TRBJ1-4, with no clear D. The CDR3 runs to 14 residues. The germline V and J ends were trimmed by 0 bases and 8 bases, with 11 bases remaining between them. Looked up from germline, CDR1 is SGDLS and CDR2 is YYNGEE. DNA for the CDR3: TGTGCCAGCAGCGTAGCCGGCCAGGCGGAAAAACTGTTTTTT. This codes for CASSVAGQAEKLFF.

V and J are TRBV28 and TRBJ1-6; maybe TRBD1 (6 bases). The germline gives CDR1 MDHEN, CDR2 SYDVKM. V lost 3 bases and J lost 6, with 12 bases in between. The length of the CDR3 is 15 residues. CDR3 DNA: TGTGCCAGCAGTTTTCAGGGGCTCGGTAATTCACCCCTCCACTTT. It encodes CASSFQGLGNSPLHF.

This rearrangement joins TRBV6-1 to TRBJ2-4; 13 bases are a match to TRBD2. The junction had 5 bases not matched to a gene; V was cut back by 1 base and J by 8 bases. The CDR3 loop spans 16 amino acids. CDR1 MNHNS and CDR2 SASEGT come from the germline V gene. CDR3 amino acids: CASSEGTSGGGDIQYF. The CDR3 DNA reads TGTGCCAGCAGTGAAGGGACTAGCGGGGGCGGGGACATTCAGTACTTC.

The chain has TRBV4-1 and TRBJ1-5, with D unclear. CDR1 MGHRA and CDR2 YSYEKL come from the germline V gene. Deletions cut 1 base from V and 2 bases from J, with 9 bases between. The CDR3 has 15 residues. CDR3: CASSQGGSRNQPQHF. As DNA, the CDR3 is TGCGCCAGCAGCCAAGGCGGTAGCCGCAATCAGCCCCAGCATTTT.

J is TRBJ2-7 and V is TRBV6-6, with 9 bases fitting TRBD2. V gave up 2 bases and J gave up 7 bases; unmatched junction bases: 12. CDR3 length equals 16 residues. CDR1 is MNHNY, CDR2 SVGAGI, per germline (reference sequence). The DNA of the CDR3 is TGTGCCAGCAGTTACCCGCCGCTAGCGGGGCCAGGGGAGCAGTACTTC. Its protein product is CASSYPPLAGPGEQYF.

This clone was recorded only once. The CDR3 sequence is CASSLLGLAKNRETQYF. CDR3 in DNA: TGTGCCAGCAGTCTTTTGGGACTAGCAAAAAATCGGGAGACCCAGTACTTC. V usage is TRBV6-2 or TRBV6-3 and J usage is TRBJ2-5; 9 bases are shared with TRBD2. Trimming removed 5 bases from V and 5 bases from J; junction bases left unmatched: 15. In germline, CDR1 is MNHEY, CDR2 SVGEGT. CDR3 length equals 17 residues.

The chain is built from TRBV3-1 (or the pseudogene TRBV3-2) and TRBJ2-1; TRBD1 matches 8 bases. This CDR3 has 14 amino acids. CDR1 is LGHDT and CDR2 is YNNKEL in the germline V gene (reference sequence). J lost 4 bases, V lost 4 bases, and 3 bases had no gene match. Written as DNA, the CDR3 is TGTGCCAGCAGCCGTGGGACAGGTTACAATGAGCAGTTCTTC. Amino acid sequence: CASSRGTGYNEQFF.

This clone has just one count. The V and J genes are TRBV3-1 (or the pseudogene TRBV3-2) and TRBJ2-7; D might be TRBD2 (6 bases). Germline CDR1 LGHDT, CDR2 YNNKEL (reference sequence). The CDR3 is 13 amino acids. Trimming pared 3 bases from V and 7 bases from J, leaving 13 bases between. CDR3 sequence (DNA): TGTGCCAGCAGCCACGGGGGACCCAGGGAGCAGTACTTC. Translated: CASSHGGPREQYF.

The chain carries TRBV12-3 or TRBV12-4 and TRBJ2-1; 7 nucleotides align to TRBD1. The CDR3 consists of 13 residues. The ends lost 3 bases at V and 7 bases at J; junction bases unmatched: 3. CDR3 sequence: CASSFIQGNEQFF. The CDR3 bases are TGTGCCAGCAGTTTCATACAGGGGAATGAGCAGTTCTTC.

This chain connects TRBV6-5 to TRBJ2-5; D remains unclear. Germline CDR1 and CDR2: MNHEY and SVGAGI. V was trimmed by 5 bases and J by 4 bases, leaving 5 bases between them. The CDR3 is 11 residues long. CDR3: CASSTRETQYF. As DNA, the CDR3 is TGTGCCAGCAGTACACGAGAGACCCAGTACTTC.

The CDR3 loop is CASAPGDTQYF. The CDR3 nucleotides are TGTGCTAGTGCCCCGGGGGATACGCAGTATTTT. The rearrangement uses TRBV12-5 and TRBJ2-3, with D possibly being TRBD2 (5 bases). Trimming left V 7 bases short and J 6 bases short, with 8 bases between. The germline V gene has CDR1 LGHNT and CDR2 FRNRAP. The CDR3 totals 11 residues.

V and J are TRBV3-1 (or the pseudogene TRBV3-2) and TRBJ1-1, with a weak D call TRBD1 (6 bases). CDR1 is LGHDT, CDR2 YNNKEL, per germline (reference sequence). There are 13 residues in the CDR3. V was trimmed by 0 bases and J by 8 bases, leaving 10 bases between them. Here the CDR3 reads CASSQDLGTEAFF. The CDR3 DNA sequence: TGTGCCAGCAGCCAAGATCTGGGGACAGAAGCTTTCTTT.

This chain links TRBV5-4 with TRBJ1-1; a weak D match, TRBD1 (6 bases). Per germline, CDR1 SGHNT and CDR2 YYREEE (reference sequence). Trimming took off 0 bases at V and 1 base at J, with 13 bases between the two ends. This CDR3 spans 16 amino acids. The CDR3 here is CASSLAGGGPNTEAFF. CDR3 sequence (DNA): TGTGCCAGCAGCTTGGCCGGTGGGGGCCCGAACACTGAAGCTTTCTTT.

J is TRBJ1-2 and V is TRBV24-1; possible D gene TRBD1, 5 bases. Trimming removed 2 bases at V and 1 base at J, with 7 bases between. Germline V lookup: CDR1 KGHDR, CDR2 SFDVKD. The CDR3 runs to 14 residues. The CDR3 region has the DNA TGTGCCACCAGTGATTCGACAGTTAACTATGGCTACACCTTC. Residues: CATSDSTVNYGYTF.

The chain joins TRBV6-5 to TRBJ2-5, with 7 bases fitting TRBD2. In germline, CDR1 is MNHEY, CDR2 SVGAGI. V lost 2 bases, J lost 4 bases, and 1 base stayed unmatched. The length of the CDR3 is 13 residues. Here the CDR3 reads CASSYGLGETQYF. The CDR3, as DNA: TGTGCCAGCAGTTACGGACTAGGAGAGACCCAGTACTTC.

The chain recombines TRBV11-2 with TRBJ1-1; a possible D gene is TRBD1 (6 bases). This CDR3 comprises 15 residues. The germline V gene encodes CDR1 SGHAT and CDR2 FQNNGV. The V gene lost 1 base and the J gene lost 1 base, with 10 bases spanning the gap. The CDR3 DNA sequence: TGTGCCAGCAGCTTAGCAGGGGCGCGGAACACTGAAGCTTTCTTT. This translates into CASSLAGARNTEAFF.

J is TRBJ1-6 and V is TRBV27; perhaps TRBD1 as D (5 bases). The CDR3 consists of 14 residues. Germline V gene data show CDR1 as MNHEY and CDR2 as SMNVEV (reference sequence). The ends were cut back, 3 bases at V and 7 bases at J, with 10 bases in the middle. The CDR3 is CASSFPGPNSPLHF. Written as DNA, the CDR3 is TGTGCCAGCAGTTTCCCAGGGCCCAATTCACCCCTCCACTTT.

This CDR3 is CASSPRGTGVSSYNEQFF. CDR3 sequence (DNA): TGTGCCAGCTCACCACGAGGGACAGGGGTAAGCTCCTACAATGAGCAGTTCTTC. This chain uses TRBV18 with TRBJ2-1, with 10 bases aligning to TRBD1. The germline CDR1 and CDR2 sequences are KGHSH and LQKENI. The CDR3 extends over 18 amino acids. Unmatched junction bases numbered 6, after V lost 1 base and J lost 0 bases.

V usage is TRBV7-9 and J usage is TRBJ2-3, with 7 bases matching TRBD2. Germline V gene sequence: CDR1 SEHNR, CDR2 FQNEAQ (reference sequence). Trimming at V came to 3 bases and at J to 2 bases, leaving 8 bases not matched to a gene. The CDR3 loop spans 16 amino acids. The DNA of the CDR3 is TGTGCCAGCAGCTTCAATAAGCGGGGCCCCACAGATACGCAGTATTTT. This translates into CASSFNKRGPTDTQYF.

The chain combines TRBV5-6 with TRBJ2-5; a weak D match, TRBD1 (8 bases). Germline lookup yields CDR1 SGHDT and CDR2 YYEEEE. The CDR3 runs to 18 residues. V was clipped by 2 bases and J by 2 bases, with 22 bases between them. CDR3 nucleotides: TGTGCCAGCAGCTTAGTCACAGGGGGAGGGCTGGGGCAAGAGACCCAGTACTTC. Protein sequence: CASSLVTGGGLGQETQYF.

The chain employs TRBV4-3 and TRBJ1-2; 7 positions match TRBD1. CDR3 size: 13 residues. The trim removed 2 bases at V and 6 bases at J, leaving 3 bases unmatched. Germline V CDR1 and CDR2: LGHNA, YSLEER. The CDR3 nucleotides are TGCGCCAGCAGCCAAACAGGGGCTGATGGCTACACCTTC. Protein: CASSQTGADGYTF.

This clone was seen a handful of times. V gene TRBV15 combines with J gene TRBJ2-7, with D perhaps TRBD1 (6 bases). This CDR3 comprises 14 residues. Per the germline V gene, CDR1 is LNHNV and CDR2 is YYDKDF (reference sequence). V was trimmed by 1 base and J by 6 bases, leaving 13 bases between them. The CDR3 DNA reads as TGTGCCACCAGCAGAGCCGGACAGTCTCGCGAGCAGTACTTC. It is translated as CATSRAGQSREQYF.

The chain employs TRBV12-3 or TRBV12-4 and TRBJ1-1; D is possibly TRBD1 (5 bases). V was pared by 7 bases and J by 6 bases, with 12 bases between. The CDR3 is 12 amino acids. This chain's CDR3 is CASTLGGSEAFF. CDR3 sequence (DNA): TGTGCCAGCACCTTGGGGGGTTCTGAAGCTTTCTTT.